This T cell receptor (beta chain) was sequenced for a study of blood T cells in healthy people across ages. This clonotype was counted between two and nine times. Antigen: not known. The V gene's germline CDR1 is SNHLY and CDR2 FYNNEI. This CDR3 contains 12 residues. Findings and limits, study-wide: Older age went with lower TCR beta diversity per million T cells, in a roughly linear way. From one million sequenced T cells, diversity estimates were lower bounds.

Then a second PCR, running roughly 7 to 11 cycles, was carried out with a sample-barcoded 5' primer and a J-beta primer mix. From the 5' RACE reads, TCRdb called clonotypes with MiXCR, one entry per CDR3 protein. The sample consists of some 760,000 distinct CDR3 sequences, just under 25% of them appearing once. These data were also filed under a second study, of T cells of mothers and their children. That source notes: Extraction yielded RNA that went, in full, into cDNA synthesis at about 1.5 ug per 15 ul. Evidence of persistent microchimeric T cell clones was absent.

This TCR derives from a boy aged 5-17 years in good health. The chain is built from TRBV2 and TRBJ2-5, with unresolved D. The DNA matches TRBJ2-7 better at its end, which makes the J call doubtful. Sequencing was carried out using blood. CDR3 nucleotide sequence: TGTGCCAGCAGTGGGTGGGGCTACGAGCAGTACTTC. Encoded protein: CASSGWGYEQYF.